Below are 3 T cell receptor beta chains sequenced from a single sample in a study of blood T cell repertoires in COVID-19. Profiling relied on immunoSEQ multiplex PCR, and the TCRdb table lists in-frame clones only, not all of them. The sample records over 300,000 clones, 90% being singletons. The source material was peripheral blood. The receptor source for this set is a man aged 18 to 30 with active or convalescent COVID-19.

The gene calls are TRBV7-2 and TRBJ1-3, with 8 bases lining up with TRBD1. This CDR3 comprises 18 residues. With V trimmed by 5 bases and J by 0 bases, 12 bases remained unmatched. The germline CDR1 and CDR2 sequences are SGHTA and FQGNSA. In DNA, the CDR3 is TGTGCCAGCAGCCCCCGGGACAGGCCTTTACGCTCTGGAAACACCATATATTTT. The encoded protein is CASSPRDRPLRSGNTIYF.

The J gene is TRBJ2-2, the V gene TRBV10-3; 8 positions agree with TRBD2. Germline CDR1 ENHRY, CDR2 SYGVKD. After removal of 2 bases from V and 3 bases from J, the junction contained 11 bases not matched to a gene. The CDR3 has 18 residues. This chain's CDR3 is CAISEVVSGNGDTGELFF. CDR3 nucleotide sequence: TGTGCCATCAGTGAGGTCGTTAGCGGGAATGGGGACACCGGGGAGCTGTTTTTT.

This clone was counted a single time. J is TRBJ1-5 and V is TRBV6-5; 7 nucleotides match TRBD1. This CDR3 has 13 amino acids. Trimming cost V 8 bases and J 1 base; bases outside gene matches: 2. Looked up from germline, CDR1 is MNHEY and CDR2 is SVGAGI. CDR3 sequence (DNA): TGTGCCAGCTCCAGGGGGAGCAATCAGCCCCAGCATTTT. This sequence encodes CASSRGSNQPQHF.